One and the same sample provided the 2 T cell receptor beta chains below, sequenced in a study of blood T cells in healthy people across ages. Primed by a sample-barcoded 5' primer and a J-beta primer mix, a second PCR proceeded for 7 to 11 cycles. TCRdb ran MiXCR on the 5' RACE reads and lists one entry per CDR3 protein. The sample has under 2,000,000 distinct CDR3 sequences; about 50% are singletons. Sequenced sample: blood. The receptors were sampled from a middle-aged woman in good health.

The rearrangement joins TRBV6-5 to TRBJ1-2, with D possibly TRBD1 on 6 matching bases. The length of the CDR3 is 13 residues. V lost 7 bases to trimming and J lost 5 bases, with 14 bases between them. Germline loops: CDR1 MNHEY, CDR2 SVGAGI. CDR3 DNA sequence: TGTGCCAGCACTAACCAGGGGATTTATGGCTACACCTTC. Translation gives CASTNQGIYGYTF.

The chain links TRBV27 to TRBJ2-1, with 9 bases matching TRBD2. J gave up 5 bases and V 6 bases, and 8 bases lay outside the gene matches. The length of the CDR3 is 15 residues. Germline values: CDR1 MNHEY, CDR2 SMNVEV (reference sequence). CDR3 sequence reads: CASSSLAGLNNEQFF. CDR3 nucleotides: TGTGCCAGCAGCTCCCTAGCGGGGCTAAACAATGAGCAGTTCTTC.